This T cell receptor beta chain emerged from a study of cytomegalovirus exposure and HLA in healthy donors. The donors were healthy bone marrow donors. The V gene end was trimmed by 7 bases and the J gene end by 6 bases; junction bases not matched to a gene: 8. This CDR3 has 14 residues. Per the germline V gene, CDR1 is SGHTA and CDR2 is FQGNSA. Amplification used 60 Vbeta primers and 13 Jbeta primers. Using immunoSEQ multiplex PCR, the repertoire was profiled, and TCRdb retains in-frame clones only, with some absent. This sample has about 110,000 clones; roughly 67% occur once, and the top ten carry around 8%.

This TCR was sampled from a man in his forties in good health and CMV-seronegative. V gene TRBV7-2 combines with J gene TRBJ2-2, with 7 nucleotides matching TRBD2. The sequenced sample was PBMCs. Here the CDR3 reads CASNSRGDAGELFF. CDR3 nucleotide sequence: TGTGCCAGCAACAGCCGGGGGGATGCCGGGGAGCTGTTTTTT.